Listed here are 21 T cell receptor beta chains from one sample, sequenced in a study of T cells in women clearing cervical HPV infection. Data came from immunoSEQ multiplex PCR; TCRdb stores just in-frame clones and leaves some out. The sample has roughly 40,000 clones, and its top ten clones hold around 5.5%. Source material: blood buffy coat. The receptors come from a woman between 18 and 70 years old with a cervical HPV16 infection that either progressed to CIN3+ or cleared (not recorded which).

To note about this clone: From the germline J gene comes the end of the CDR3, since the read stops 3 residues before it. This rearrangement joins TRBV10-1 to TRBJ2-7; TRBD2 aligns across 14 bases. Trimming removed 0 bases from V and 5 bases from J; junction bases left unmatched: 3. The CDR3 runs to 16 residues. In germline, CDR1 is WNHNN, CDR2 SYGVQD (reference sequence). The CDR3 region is CASSESGLAGGHEQYF. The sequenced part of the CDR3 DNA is TGCGCCAGCAGTGAGTCAGGACTAGCGGGAGGACACGAG.

This CDR3 reads CASSIVAGGFNEQFF. CDR3 DNA (partial): TGTGCCAGTAGTATAGTGGCGGGGGGTTTCAATGAG. The chain couples TRBV19 to TRBJ2-1; 8 bases fit TRBD2. The CDR3 end falls 3 residues outside the read, so it is completed with the germline J gene. V was pared by 1 base and J by 6 bases, with 5 bases of the junction left unmatched. The CDR3 sequence is 15 residues long. The germline CDR1 and CDR2 sequences are LNHDA and SQIVND (reference sequence).

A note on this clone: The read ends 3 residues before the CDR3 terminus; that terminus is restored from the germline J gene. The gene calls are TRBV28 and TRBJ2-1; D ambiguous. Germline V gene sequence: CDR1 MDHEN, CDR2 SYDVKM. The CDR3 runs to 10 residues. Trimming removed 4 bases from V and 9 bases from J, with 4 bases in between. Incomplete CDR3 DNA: TGTGCCAGCAGTTCTAGTGAG. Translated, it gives CASSSSE. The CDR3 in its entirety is CASSSSEQFF.

CDR3 protein: CACPGTGGEKLFF. CDR3 DNA (partial): TGTGCCTGCCCCGGGACAGGAGGCGAAAAG. V is TRBV30 and J is TRBJ2-2; TRBD1 matches at 8 bases. The CDR3 end is not reached by the read, which stops 3 residues before it; the germline J gene fills it in. The germline gives CDR1 GTSNPN, CDR2 SVGIG (reference sequence). This CDR3 contains 13 residues.

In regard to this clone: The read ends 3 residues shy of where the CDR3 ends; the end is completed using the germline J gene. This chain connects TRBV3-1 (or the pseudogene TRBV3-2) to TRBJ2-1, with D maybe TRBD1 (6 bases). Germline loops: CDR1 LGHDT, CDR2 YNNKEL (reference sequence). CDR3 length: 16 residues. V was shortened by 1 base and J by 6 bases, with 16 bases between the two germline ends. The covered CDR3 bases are TGTGCCAGCAGCCAAGTATCAGGGGAGATAGGCAATGAG. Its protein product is CASSQVSGEIGNE. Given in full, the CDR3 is CASSQVSGEIGNEQFF.

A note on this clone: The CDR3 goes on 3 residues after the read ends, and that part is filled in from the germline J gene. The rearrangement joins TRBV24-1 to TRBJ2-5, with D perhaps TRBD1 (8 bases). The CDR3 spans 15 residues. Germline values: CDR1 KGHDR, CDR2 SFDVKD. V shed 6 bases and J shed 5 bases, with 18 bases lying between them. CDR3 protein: CATSPRQGRGETQYF. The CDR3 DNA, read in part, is TGTGCCACCAGTCCCCGACAGGGGCGGGGGGAGACC.

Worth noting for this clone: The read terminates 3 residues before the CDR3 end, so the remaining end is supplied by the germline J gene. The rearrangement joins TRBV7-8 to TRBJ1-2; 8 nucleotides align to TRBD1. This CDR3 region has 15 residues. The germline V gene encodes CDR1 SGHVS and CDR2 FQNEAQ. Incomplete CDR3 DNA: TGTGCCAGCAGCTTCCTCGGACAGGGAGGGGACGAC. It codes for CASSFLGQGGDD. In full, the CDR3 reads CASSFLGQGGDDYTF.

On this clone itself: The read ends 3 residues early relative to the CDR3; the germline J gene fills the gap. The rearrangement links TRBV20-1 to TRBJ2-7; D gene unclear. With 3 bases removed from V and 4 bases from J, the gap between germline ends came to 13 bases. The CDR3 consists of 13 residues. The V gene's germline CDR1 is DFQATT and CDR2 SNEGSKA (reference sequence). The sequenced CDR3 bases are TGCAGTGCTAGCCGCGCGAACCCTTACGAG. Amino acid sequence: CSASRANPYE. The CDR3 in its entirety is CSASRANPYEQYF.

The sequenced CDR3 bases are TGTGCCAGCAGCCCCGGACAGCGAGCTAACTATGGC. It specifies CASSPGQRANYG. The whole CDR3 reads CASSPGQRANYGYTF. V and J are TRBV9 and TRBJ1-2, with D perhaps matching TRBD1 (6 bases). With the read ending 3 residues before the CDR3 end, the germline J gene is used to fill in that end. Trimming took 4 bases from V and 0 from J, leaving 13 bases between them. The CDR3 is made up of 15 amino acids. Germline V lookup: CDR1 SGDLS, CDR2 YYNGEE.

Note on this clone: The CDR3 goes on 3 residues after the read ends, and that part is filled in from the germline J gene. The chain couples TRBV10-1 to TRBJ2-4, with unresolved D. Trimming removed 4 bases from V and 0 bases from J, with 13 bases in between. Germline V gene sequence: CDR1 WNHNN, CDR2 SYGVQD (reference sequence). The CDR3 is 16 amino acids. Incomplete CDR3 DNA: TGCGCCAGCAGTGCCTCCCCGAGCCTAGCCAAAAACATT. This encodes CASSASPSLAKNI. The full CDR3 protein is CASSASPSLAKNIQYF.

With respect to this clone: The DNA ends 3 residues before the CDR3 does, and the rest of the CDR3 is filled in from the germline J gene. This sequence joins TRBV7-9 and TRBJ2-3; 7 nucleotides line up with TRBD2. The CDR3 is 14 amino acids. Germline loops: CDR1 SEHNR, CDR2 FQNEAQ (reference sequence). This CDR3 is CASSLGGAGETQYF. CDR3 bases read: TGTGCCAGCAGCTTAGGGGGCGCGGGGGAGACG.

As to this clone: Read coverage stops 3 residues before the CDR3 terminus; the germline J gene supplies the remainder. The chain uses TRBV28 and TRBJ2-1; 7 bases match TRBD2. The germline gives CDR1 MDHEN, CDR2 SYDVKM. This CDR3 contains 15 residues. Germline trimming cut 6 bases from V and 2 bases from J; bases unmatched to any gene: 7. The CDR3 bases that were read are TGTGCCAGCAGCGTGCCGGGACTACCCTACAATGAG. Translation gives CASSVPGLPYNE. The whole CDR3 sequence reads CASSVPGLPYNEQFF.

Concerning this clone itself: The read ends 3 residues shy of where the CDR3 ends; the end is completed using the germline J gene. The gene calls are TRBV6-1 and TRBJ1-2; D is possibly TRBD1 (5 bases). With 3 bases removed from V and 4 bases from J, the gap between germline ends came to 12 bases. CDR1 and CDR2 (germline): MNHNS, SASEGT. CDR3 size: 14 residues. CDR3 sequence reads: CASSDGGDSYGYTF. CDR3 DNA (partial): TGTGCCAGCAGTGATGGTGGGGACTCCTATGGC.

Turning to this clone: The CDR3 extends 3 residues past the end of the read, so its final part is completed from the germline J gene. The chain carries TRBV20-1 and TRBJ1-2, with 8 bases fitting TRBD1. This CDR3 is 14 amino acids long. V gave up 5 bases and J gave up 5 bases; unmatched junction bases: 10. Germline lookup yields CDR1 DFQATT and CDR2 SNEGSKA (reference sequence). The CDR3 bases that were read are TGCAGTGCTTCCGGGACAGGAACTGCTTATGGC. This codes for CSASGTGTAYG. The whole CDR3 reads CSASGTGTAYGYTF.

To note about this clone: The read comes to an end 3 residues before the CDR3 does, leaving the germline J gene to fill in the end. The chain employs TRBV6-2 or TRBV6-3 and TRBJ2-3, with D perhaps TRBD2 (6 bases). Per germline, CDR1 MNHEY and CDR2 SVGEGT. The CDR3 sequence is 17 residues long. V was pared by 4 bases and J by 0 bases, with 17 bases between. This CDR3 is CASSSFSGTRSTDTQYF. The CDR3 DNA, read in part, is TGTGCCAGCAGTTCCTTCTCTGGGACTCGCAGCACAGATACG.

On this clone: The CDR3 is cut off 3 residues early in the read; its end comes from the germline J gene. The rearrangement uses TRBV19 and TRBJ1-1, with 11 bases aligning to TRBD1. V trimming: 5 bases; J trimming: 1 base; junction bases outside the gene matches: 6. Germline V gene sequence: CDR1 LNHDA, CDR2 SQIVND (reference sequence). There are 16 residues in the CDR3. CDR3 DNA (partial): TGTGCCAGTAGTCGGGGACAGGGGGACCAGAACACTGAA. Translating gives CASSRGQGDQNTE. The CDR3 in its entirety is CASSRGQGDQNTEAFF.

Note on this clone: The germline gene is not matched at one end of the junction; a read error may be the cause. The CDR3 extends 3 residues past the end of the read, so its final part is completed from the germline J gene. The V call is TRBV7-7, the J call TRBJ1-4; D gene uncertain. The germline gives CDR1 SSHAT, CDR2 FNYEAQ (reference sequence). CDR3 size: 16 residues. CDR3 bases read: TGTGCTAGCAGCCTGGGTTGGAGAGACTCTAAGTCACCA. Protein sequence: CASSLGWRDSKSP. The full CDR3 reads CASSLGWRDSKSPLFF.

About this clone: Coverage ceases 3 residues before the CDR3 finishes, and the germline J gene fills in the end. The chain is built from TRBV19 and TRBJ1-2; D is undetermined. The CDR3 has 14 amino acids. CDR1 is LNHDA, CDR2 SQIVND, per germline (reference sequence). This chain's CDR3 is CASRPGRELGDYTF. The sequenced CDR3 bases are TGTGCCTCCAGACCCGGGCGGGAGCTGGGCGAC.

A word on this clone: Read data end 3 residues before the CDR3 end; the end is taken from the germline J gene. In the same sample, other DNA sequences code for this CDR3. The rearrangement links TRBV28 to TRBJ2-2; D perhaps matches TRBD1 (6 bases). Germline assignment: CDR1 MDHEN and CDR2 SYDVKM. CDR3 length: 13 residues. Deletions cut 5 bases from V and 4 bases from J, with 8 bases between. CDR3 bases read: TGTGCCAGCAGTCTGACAGGCACCGGGGAG. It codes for CASSLTGTGE. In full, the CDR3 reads CASSLTGTGELFF.

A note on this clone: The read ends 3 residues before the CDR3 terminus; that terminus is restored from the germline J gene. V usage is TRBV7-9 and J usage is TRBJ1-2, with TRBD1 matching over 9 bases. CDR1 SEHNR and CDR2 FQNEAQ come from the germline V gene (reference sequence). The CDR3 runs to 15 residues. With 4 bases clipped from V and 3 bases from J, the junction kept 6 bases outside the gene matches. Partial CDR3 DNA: TGTGCCAGCAGCTATTACCGGACAGGGGACTATGGC. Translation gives CASSYYRTGDYG. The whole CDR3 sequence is CASSYYRTGDYGYTF.

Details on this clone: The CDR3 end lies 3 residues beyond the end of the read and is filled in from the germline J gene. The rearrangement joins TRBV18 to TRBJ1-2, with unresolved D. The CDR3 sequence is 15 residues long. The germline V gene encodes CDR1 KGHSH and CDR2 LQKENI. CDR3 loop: CASSQREASTDTYTF. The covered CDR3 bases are TGTGCCAGCTCACAGCGGGAGGCAAGCACAGATACC.